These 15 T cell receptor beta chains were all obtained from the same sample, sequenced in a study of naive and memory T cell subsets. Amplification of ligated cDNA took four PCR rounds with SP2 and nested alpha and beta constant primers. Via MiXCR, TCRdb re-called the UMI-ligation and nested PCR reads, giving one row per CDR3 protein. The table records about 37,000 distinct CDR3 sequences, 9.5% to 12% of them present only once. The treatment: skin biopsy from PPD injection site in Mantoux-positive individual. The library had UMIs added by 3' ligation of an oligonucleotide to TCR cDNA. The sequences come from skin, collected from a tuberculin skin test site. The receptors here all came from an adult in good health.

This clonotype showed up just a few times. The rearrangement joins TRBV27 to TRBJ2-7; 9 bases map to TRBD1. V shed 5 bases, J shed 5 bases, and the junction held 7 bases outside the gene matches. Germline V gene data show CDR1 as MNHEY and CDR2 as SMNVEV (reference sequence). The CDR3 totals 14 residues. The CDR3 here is CASSPRDRVDEQYF. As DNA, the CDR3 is TGTGCCAGCAGTCCGAGGGACAGGGTCGACGAGCAGTACTTC.

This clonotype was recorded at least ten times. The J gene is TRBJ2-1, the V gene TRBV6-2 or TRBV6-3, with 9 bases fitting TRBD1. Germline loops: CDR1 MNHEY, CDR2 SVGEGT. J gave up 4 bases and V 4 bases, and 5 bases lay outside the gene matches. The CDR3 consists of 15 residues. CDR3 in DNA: TGTGCCAGCAGTTCCGGACAGGGGACTTACAATGAGCAGTTCTTC. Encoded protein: CASSSGQGTYNEQFF.

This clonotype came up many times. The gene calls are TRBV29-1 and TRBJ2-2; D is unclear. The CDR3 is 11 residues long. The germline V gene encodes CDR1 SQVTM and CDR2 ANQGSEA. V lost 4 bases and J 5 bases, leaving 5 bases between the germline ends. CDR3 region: CSVGDTGELFF. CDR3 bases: TGCAGCGTTGGGGATACCGGGGAGCTGTTTTTT.

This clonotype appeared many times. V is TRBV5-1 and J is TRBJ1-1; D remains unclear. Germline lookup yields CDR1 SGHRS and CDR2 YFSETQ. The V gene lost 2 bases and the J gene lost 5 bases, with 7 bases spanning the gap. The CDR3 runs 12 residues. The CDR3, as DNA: TGCGCCAGCAGCTTCTTAGTTACTGAAGCTTTCTTT. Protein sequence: CASSFLVTEAFF.

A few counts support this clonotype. The CDR3 spells CASSLVRNRFTNTGELFF. The CDR3 nucleotides are TGCGCCAGCAGTCTGGTTAGAAACCGCTTTACGAACACCGGGGAGCTGTTTTTT. The chain has TRBV23-1 and TRBJ2-2; D remains unclear. TRBV23-1 is an ORF, and what it does is uncertain. V shed 4 bases and J shed 0 bases, with 18 bases lying between them. The length of the CDR3 is 18 residues.

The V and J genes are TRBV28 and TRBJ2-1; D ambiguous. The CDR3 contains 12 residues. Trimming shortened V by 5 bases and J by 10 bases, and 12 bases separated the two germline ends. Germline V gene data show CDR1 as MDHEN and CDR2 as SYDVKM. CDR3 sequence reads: CASSLLTQEQFF. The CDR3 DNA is TGTGCCAGCAGTCTTCTGACACAGGAGCAGTTCTTC.

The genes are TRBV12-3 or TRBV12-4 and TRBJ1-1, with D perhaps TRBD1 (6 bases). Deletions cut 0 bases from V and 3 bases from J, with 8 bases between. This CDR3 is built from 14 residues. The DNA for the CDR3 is TGTGCCAGCAGTTTAGCACAGGGCCACACTGAAGCTTTCTTT. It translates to CASSLAQGHTEAFF.

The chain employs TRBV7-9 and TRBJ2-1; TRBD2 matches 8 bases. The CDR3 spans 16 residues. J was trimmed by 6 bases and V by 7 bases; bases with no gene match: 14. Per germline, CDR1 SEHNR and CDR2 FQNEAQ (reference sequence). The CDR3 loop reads CASTSPIGRGVNEQFF. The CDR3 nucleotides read TGTGCCAGCACCTCACCCATCGGGAGGGGAGTCAATGAGCAGTTCTTC.

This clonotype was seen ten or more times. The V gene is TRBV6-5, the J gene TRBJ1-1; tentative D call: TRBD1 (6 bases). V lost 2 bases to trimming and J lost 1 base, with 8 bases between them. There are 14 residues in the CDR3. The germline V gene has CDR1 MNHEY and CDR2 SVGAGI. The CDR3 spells CASSYTGKNTEAFF. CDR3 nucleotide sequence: TGTGCCAGCAGTTACACAGGGAAGAACACTGAAGCTTTCTTT.

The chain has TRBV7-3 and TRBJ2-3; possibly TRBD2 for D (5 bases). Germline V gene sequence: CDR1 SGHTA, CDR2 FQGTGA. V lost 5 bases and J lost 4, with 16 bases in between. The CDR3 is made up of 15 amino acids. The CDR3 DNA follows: TGTGCCAGCAGCCCCCTGGGAGTAGAGGCAGATACGCAGTATTTT. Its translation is CASSPLGVEADTQYF.

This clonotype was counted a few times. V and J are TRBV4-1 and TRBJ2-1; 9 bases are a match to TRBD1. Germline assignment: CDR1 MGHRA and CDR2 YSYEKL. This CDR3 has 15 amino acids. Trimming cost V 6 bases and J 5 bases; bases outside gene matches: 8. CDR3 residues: CASRPRDREDNEQFF. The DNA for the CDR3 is TGCGCCAGCAGACCCCGGGACAGGGAGGACAATGAGCAGTTCTTC.

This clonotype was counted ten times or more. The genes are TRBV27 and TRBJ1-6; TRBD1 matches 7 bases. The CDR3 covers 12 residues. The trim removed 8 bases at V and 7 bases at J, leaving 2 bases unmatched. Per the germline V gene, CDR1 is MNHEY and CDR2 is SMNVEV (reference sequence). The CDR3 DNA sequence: TGTGCCAGCGGACAGGTGAATTCACCCCTCCACTTT. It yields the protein CASGQVNSPLHF.

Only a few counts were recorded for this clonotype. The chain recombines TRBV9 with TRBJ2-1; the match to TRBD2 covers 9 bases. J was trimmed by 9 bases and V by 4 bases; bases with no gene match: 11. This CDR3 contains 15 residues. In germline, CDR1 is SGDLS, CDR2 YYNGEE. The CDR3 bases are TGTGCCAGCAGCCCGGGACTAGCTTTGGAGGGTGAGCAGTTCTTC. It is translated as CASSPGLALEGEQFF.

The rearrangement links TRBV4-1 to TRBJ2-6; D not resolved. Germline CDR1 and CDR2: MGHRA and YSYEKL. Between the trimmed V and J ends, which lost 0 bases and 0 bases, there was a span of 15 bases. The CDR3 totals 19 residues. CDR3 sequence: CASSQEGRNRVSGANVLTF. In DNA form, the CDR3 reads TGCGCCAGCAGCCAAGAAGGGCGGAACAGAGTCTCTGGGGCCAACGTCCTGACTTTC.

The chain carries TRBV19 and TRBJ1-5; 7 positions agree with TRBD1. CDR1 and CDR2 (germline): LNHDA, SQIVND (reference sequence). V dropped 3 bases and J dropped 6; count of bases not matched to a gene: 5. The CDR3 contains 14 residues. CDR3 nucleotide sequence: TGTGCCAGTAGTATCCCGACAGGGCTTCAGCCCCAGCATTTT. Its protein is CASSIPTGLQPQHF.